This T cell receptor beta chain was obtained from a study of shared clonotypes between healthy human individuals. Across the whole study: Plates per donor: three CD4 naive, three CD4 memory, two CD8 naive, one CD8 memory. Findings and caveats of the study: The expectation was that sequencing depth would affect clonotype sharing among donors. Sampling used blood alone; tissue repertoires probably differ.

Remarks on this clone: Its antigen is undetermined.

This CDR3 contains 13 residues. The germline V gene has CDR1 MDHEN and CDR2 SYDVKM. V gave up 6 bases and J gave up 1 base, with 7 bases separating them. TCRdb keeps only in-frame clones here, not all; method: immunoSEQ multiplex PCR. This sample has over a million clones; 70% to 80% occur once, and the top ten carry 0.6% to 0.75%. V usage is TRBV28 and J usage is TRBJ1-5; the D is unclear. The TCR sequence derives from a man aged 18 to 35 in good health. Some clones in this sample may be carry-over from other donors' samples. The sequenced sample was memory CD4+ T cells from PBMCs. The subset: CD45RA-negative fraction. CDR3 residues: CASRDRSNQPQHF. CDR3 nucleotide sequence: TGTGCCAGCAGAGATAGGAGCAATCAGCCCCAGCATTTT.